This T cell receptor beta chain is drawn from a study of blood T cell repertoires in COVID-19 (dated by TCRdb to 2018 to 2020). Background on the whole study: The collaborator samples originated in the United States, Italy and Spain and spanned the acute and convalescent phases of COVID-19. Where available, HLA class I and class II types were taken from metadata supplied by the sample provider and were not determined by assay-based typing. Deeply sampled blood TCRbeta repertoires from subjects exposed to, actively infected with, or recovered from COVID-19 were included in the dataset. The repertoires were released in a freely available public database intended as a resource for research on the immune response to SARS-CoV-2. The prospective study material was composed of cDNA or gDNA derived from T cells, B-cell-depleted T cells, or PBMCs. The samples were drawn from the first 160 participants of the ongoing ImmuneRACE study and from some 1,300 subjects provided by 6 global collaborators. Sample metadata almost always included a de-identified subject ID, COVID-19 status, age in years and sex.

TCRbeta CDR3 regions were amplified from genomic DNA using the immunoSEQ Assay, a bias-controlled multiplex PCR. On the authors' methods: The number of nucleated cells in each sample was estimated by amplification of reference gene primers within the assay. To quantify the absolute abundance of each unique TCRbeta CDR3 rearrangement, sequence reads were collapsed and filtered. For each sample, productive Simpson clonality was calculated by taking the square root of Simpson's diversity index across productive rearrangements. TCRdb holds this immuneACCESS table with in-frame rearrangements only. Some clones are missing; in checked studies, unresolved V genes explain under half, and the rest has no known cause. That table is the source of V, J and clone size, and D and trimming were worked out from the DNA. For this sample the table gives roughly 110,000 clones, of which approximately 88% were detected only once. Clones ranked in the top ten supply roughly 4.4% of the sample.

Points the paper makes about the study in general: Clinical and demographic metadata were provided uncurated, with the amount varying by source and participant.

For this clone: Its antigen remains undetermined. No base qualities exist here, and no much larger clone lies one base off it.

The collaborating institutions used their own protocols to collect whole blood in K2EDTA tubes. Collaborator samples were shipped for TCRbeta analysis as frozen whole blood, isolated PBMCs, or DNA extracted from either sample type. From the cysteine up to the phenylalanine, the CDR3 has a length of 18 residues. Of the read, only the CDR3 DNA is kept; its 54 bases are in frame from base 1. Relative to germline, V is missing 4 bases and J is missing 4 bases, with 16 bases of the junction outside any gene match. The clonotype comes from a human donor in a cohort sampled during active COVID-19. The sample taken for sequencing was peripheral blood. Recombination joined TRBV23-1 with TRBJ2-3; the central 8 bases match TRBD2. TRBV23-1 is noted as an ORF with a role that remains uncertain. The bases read TGCGCCAGCAGTCTATCTCCCCGGGTAGCGGGAATGGCAGATACGCAGTATTTT. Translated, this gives CASSLSPRVAGMADTQYF.